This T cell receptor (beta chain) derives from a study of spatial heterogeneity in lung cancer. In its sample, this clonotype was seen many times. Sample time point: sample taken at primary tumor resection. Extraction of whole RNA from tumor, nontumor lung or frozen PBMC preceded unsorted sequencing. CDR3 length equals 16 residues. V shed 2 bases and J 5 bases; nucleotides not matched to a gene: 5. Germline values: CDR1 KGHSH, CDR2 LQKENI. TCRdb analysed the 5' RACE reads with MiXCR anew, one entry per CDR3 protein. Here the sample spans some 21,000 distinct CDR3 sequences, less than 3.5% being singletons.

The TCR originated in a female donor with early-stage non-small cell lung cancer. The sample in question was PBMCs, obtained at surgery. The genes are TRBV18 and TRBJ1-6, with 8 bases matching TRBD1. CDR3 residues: CASSPYGTGDNSPLHF. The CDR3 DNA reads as TGTGCCAGCTCACCATACGGGACAGGAGATAATTCACCCCTCCACTTT.